The clone carrying this TCR beta chain was seen at least ten times. Its antigen is unidentified. The record originates from a study of T cell repertoires in cytomegalovirus infection. About the study: Used in the study were CMV epitopes, some recently identified and HLA-C-restricted, others well-studied and HLA-B-restricted. Public TCR beta signatures indicated both CMV infection and matching HLA type.

TCRdb passed the reads through MiXCR, listing each CDR3 protein once. The profile shows about 400,000 distinct CDR3 sequences, about 35% of them singletons. CDR1 SGHTA and CDR2 FQGNSA come from the germline V gene. V was pared by 5 bases and J by 6 bases, with 10 bases of the junction left unmatched. The CDR3 loop spans 16 amino acids. The specimen comprised cultured PBMCs, sampled from culture after CMV antigen stimulation. The sequence was obtained from a human donor in good health (CMV status not recorded). Some clones in this sample may be carry-over from other donors' samples. The chain has TRBV7-2 and TRBJ2-2; 9 bases match TRBD2. CDR3 in amino acids: CASSRPGLAGAGELFF. CDR3 DNA sequence: TGTGCCAGCAGCCGCCCGGGACTAGCCGGGGCCGGGGAGCTGTTTTTT.